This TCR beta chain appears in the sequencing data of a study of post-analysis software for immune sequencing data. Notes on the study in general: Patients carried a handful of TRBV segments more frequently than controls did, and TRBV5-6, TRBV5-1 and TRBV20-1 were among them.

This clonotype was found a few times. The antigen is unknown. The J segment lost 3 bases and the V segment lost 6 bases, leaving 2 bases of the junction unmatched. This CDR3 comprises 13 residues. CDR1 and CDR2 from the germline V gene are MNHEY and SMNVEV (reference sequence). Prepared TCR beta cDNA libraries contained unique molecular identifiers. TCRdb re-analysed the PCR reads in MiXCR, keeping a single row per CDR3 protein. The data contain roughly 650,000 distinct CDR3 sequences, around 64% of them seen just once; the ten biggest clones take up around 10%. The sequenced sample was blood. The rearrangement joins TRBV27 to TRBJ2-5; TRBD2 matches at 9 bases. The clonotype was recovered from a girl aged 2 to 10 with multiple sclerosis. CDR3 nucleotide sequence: TGTGCCAGCAGGTTAGCGGGAGAAGAGACCCAGTACTTC. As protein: CASRLAGEETQYF.